This T cell receptor beta chain was captured by sequencing in a study of human T cells and chemical hapten exposure. Turning to the study itself: Diphenylcyclopropenone doses were given weekly to the scalps of patients across the roughly 24-week study. TCR yields differed between samples (mainly from small differences in pooled library volume). Study-wide findings and caveats: Patch test score showed a positive correlation with PT1 expanded TCR counts.

Time point reported: pre-sensitization, week 0. This sample's treatment: therapeutic diphenylcyclopropenone sensitization with weekly scalp DPC. V dropped 6 bases and J dropped 5; count of bases not matched to a gene: 14. This CDR3 comprises 17 residues. The germline V gene encodes CDR1 MNHEY and CDR2 SVGEGT. The table lists this clonotype with a few counts. Its specificity is unknown. Methods used by the authors: Counts of TCRs in each sample centred on a median of around 92,000 and extended from roughly 25,000 to 750,000. TCRdb used MiXCR to reprocess the RACE reads, holding one entry per CDR3 protein. The V and J calls, along with clone size, are taken from TCRdb and not from the paper's own processing. This table holds approximately 100,000 distinct CDR3 sequences, around 10% found once.

The chain couples TRBV6-2 or TRBV6-3 to TRBJ2-2; 8 bases agree with TRBD1. This TCR was recovered from a woman between 35 and 50 years old with alopecia areata. Some clones in this sample may be carry-over from other donors' samples. Material: whole blood, obtained in connection with sensitization to the hapten diphenylcyclopropenone (DPC). CDR3: CASSYIDGQGLTGELFF. CDR3 in DNA: TGTGCCAGCAGCTATATCGATGGACAGGGCCTTACCGGGGAGCTGTTTTTT.